The sequence of this T cell receptor (beta chain) was determined in a study of blood T cell repertoires in COVID-19. As for the study in general: From the United States, Italy and Spain came samples of acute and convalescent COVID-19. PBMCs, B-cell-depleted T cells, or T cells were the source of the cDNA or gDNA that made up the material.

The CDR3 covers 15 residues. Germline trimming cut 5 bases from V and 5 bases from J; bases unmatched to any gene: 11. The germline V gene has CDR1 PRHDT and CDR2 FYEKMQ (reference sequence). This clone was counted a single time. In the original workflow: Estimated nucleated cell counts came from reference gene primer amplification. Some clones are missing from TCRdb's copy, which holds only in-frame ones; the method was immunoSEQ multiplex PCR. From that table come the V and J calls and clone size; the DNA was used to work out D and trimming. In the table there are tens of thousands of clones, about 88% of which are singletons.

The clonotype originates from a man aged 55 to 70 with acute or convalescent COVID-19. The chain recombines TRBV13 with TRBJ2-5, with TRBD2 matching 7 bases. Sequenced sample: peripheral blood. CDR3 in amino acids: CASSPARQGGETQYF. The CDR3 region has the DNA TGTGCCAGCAGCCCGGCGAGGCAGGGAGGGGAGACCCAGTACTTC.